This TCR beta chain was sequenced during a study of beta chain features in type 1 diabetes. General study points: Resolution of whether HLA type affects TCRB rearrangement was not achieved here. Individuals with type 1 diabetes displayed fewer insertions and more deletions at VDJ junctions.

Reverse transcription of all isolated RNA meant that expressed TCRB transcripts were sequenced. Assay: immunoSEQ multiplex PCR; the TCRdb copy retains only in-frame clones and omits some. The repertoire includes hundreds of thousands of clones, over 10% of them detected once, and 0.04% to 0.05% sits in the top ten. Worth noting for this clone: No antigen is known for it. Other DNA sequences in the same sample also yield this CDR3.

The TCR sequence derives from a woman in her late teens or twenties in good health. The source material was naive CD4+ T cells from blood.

The CDR3 DNA is TGCAGTGCTAGCGGACAAGAGACCCAGTACTTC. Translated, it gives CSASGQETQYF. The chain employs TRBV20-1 and TRBJ2-5; D is unresolved. The V end lost 3 bases, the J end lost 2 bases, and 4 bases lay between the germline ends. Per the germline V gene, CDR1 is DFQATT and CDR2 is SNEGSKA (reference sequence). The CDR3 contains 11 residues.